A selection of T cell receptor beta chains follows, all from one sample in a study of OX40 agonist ivuxolimab in advanced cancers. Assay: immunoSEQ multiplex PCR; the TCRdb copy retains only in-frame clones and omits some. The data show around 60,000 clones, with approximately 91% seen just once and about 0.77% held by the top ten. The material sequenced was CD4+ or CD8+ T cells sorted from blood, taken in a trial of the OX40 agonist ivuxolimab. The receptors originated from an adult with an advanced solid tumor such as melanoma, head and neck, liver or kidney cancer. The CDR3 runs from the conserved cysteine through the conserved F or W. Fields, in order: D gene, J gene, V gene, clone size, CDR3 protein, CDR3 DNA. D genes are given only for firm matches. The size entry is marked missing in some rows and otherwise reads once, few, many or a size class.

NA | TRBJ2-5 | TRBV30 | NA | CAWRRQQRAYQETQYF | TGTGCCTGGAGGAGGCAGCAGCGGGCGTACCAAGAGACCCAGTACTTC
NA | TRBJ1-1 | TRBV30 | few | CAWSFNSINTEAFF | TGTGCCTGGAGTTTTAACAGTATAAACACTGAAGCTTTCTTT
NA | TRBJ1-2 | TRBV5-1 | NA | CASSPRTSGGYGYTF | TGCGCCAGCAGCCCCCGCACATCGGGGGGCTATGGCTACACCTTC
TRBD1 | TRBJ1-5 | TRBV6-1 | NA | CASTRGGGVQPQHF | TGTGCCAGCACCCGGGGAGGGGGCGTTCAGCCCCAGCATTTT
NA | TRBJ1-1 | TRBV14 | NA | CASSLHSGPTEAFF | TGTGCCAGCAGTCTCCATAGTGGGCCCACTGAAGCTTTCTTT
TRBD1 | TRBJ1-5 | TRBV7-8 | NA | CASSPQTGGHQPQHF | TGTGCCAGCAGCCCCCAAACAGGGGGGCACCAGCCCCAGCATTTT
NA | TRBJ2-1 | TRBV20-1 | NA | CSARNHEQFF | TGCAGTGCTAGAAACCATGAGCAGTTCTTC
TRBD2 | TRBJ2-2 | TRBV7-2 | NA | CASSWTSGSGTGELFF | TGTGCCAGCAGCTGGACTAGCGGGAGCGGTACCGGGGAGCTGTTTTTT
TRBD2 | TRBJ2-3 | TRBV7-2 | NA | CASSSRTSADTQYF | TGTGCCAGCAGCTCCCGGACTAGCGCAGATACGCAGTATTTT
TRBD2 | TRBJ2-7 | TRBV5-4 | few | CASRREAAGEQYF | TGTGCCAGCAGGCGGGAGGCCGCGGGTGAGCAGTACTTC
NA | TRBJ1-1 | TRBV30 | NA | CAWNTGFTEAFF | TGTGCCTGGAATACAGGGTTCACTGAAGCTTTCTTT
NA | TRBJ1-2 | TRBV7-2 | NA | CASSLVFGGRGDGYTF | TGTGCCAGCAGCTTAGTGTTCGGAGGACGGGGAGATGGCTACACCTTC
TRBD1 | TRBJ1-6 | TRBV6-5 | NA | CASRYRDRGPSPLHF | TGTGCCAGCAGGTACCGGGACAGGGGGCCTTCACCCCTCCACTTT
NA | TRBJ1-2 | TRBV27 | few | CASSLSRGNYGYTF | TGTGCCAGCAGTTTATCACGGGGAAACTATGGCTACACCTTC
TRBD2 | TRBJ2-7 | TRBV19 | NA | CASSVYPLMISGSSIGQYF | TGTGCCAGTAGTGTATACCCATTAATGATCAGCGGGAGTTCGATCGGGCAGTACTTC
NA | TRBJ2-4 | TRBV18 | NA | CASSPIRGKNIQYF | TGTGCCAGCTCACCTATAAGGGGCAAAAACATTCAGTACTTC
TRBD1 | TRBJ2-7 | TRBV27 | NA | CASSLGQGFDEQYF | TGTGCCAGCAGTTTAGGACAGGGCTTTGACGAGCAGTACTTC
NA | TRBJ2-1 | TRBV2 | NA | CASTLTESSYNEQFF | TGTGCCAGCACCTTGACAGAGAGCTCCTACAATGAGCAGTTCTTC
TRBD2 | TRBJ2-5 | TRBV9 | NA | CAPWGGQETQYF | TGTGCCCCTTGGGGGGGCCAAGAGACCCAGTACTTC
NA | TRBJ2-1 | TRBV18 | NA | CASSPQLGTNEQFF | TGTGCCAGCTCACCGCAACTAGGGACGAATGAGCAGTTCTTC
TRBD1 | TRBJ1-2 | TRBV28 | once | CASSPSGTGNYGYTF | TGTGCCAGCAGTCCCTCTGGGACAGGGAACTATGGCTACACCTTC
TRBD2 | TRBJ2-1 | TRBV4-2 | NA | CASSQVQAGGYNEQFF | TGTGCCAGCAGCCAAGTCCAAGCGGGGGGTTACAATGAGCAGTTCTTC
NA | TRBJ2-1 | TRBV18 | NA | CASSLDSPWTDPSSYNEQFF | TGTGCCAGCTCACTTGATTCCCCCTGGACAGACCCGAGCTCCTACAATGAGCAGTTCTTC
NA | TRBJ1-5 | TRBV27 | NA | CASKGEDQPQHF | TGTGCCAGCAAGGGGGAGGATCAGCCCCAGCATTTT
NA | TRBJ1-1 | TRBV6-1 | NA | CASSDTKHAFNTEAFF | TGTGCCAGCAGTGACACCAAGCACGCATTCAACACTGAAGCTTTCTTT
NA | TRBJ1-1 | TRBV5-1 | once | CASSLEGRVVDTEAFF | TGCGCCAGCAGCTTGGAAGGACGGGTGGTGGACACTGAAGCTTTCTTT
NA | TRBJ2-7 | TRBV5-4 | NA | CASSTGGGQPYEQYF | TGTGCCAGCAGCACAGGTGGTGGACAGCCCTACGAGCAGTACTTC
NA | TRBJ1-2 | TRBV19 | NA | CASSIGTNLNYGYTF | TGTGCCAGTAGTATTGGGACAAACCTTAACTATGGCTACACCTTC
TRBD2 | TRBJ2-1 | TRBV14 | NA | CASSKGLAGGSEQFF | TGTGCCAGCAGCAAAGGACTAGCGGGAGGCTCTGAGCAGTTCTTC
TRBD1 | TRBJ2-7 | TRBV5-1 | NA | CASSLVGTGYYEQYF | TGCGCCAGCAGCTTGGTAGGGACAGGCTACTACGAGCAGTACTTC
TRBD2 | TRBJ2-5 | TRBV11-2 | NA | CASSPGTSGRGETQYF | TGTGCCAGCAGCCCCGGGACTAGCGGGCGAGGGGAGACCCAGTACTTC
NA | TRBJ2-1 | TRBV5-1 | NA | CASSLGPDYNEQFF | TGCGCCAGCAGCTTGGGACCAGACTACAATGAGCAGTTCTTC
NA | TRBJ1-4 | TRBV11-2 | NA | CASSLGGARGEKLFF | TGTGCCAGCAGCTTAGGGGGAGCCCGAGGGGAAAAACTGTTTTTT
NA | TRBJ1-1 | TRBV4-1 | NA | CASSQATAPNTEAFF | TGCGCCAGCAGCCAAGCTACGGCCCCGAACACTGAAGCTTTCTTT
NA | TRBJ2-5 | TRBV5-4 | NA | CASSLGYDSQETQYF | TGTGCCAGCAGCTTGGGGTACGACAGTCAAGAGACCCAGTACTTC
TRBD1 | TRBJ2-7 | TRBV18 | NA | CASSLQTGTYEQYF | TGTGCCAGCTCACTACAGACAGGGACGTACGAGCAGTACTTC
NA | TRBJ2-7 | TRBV6-5 | NA | CASSYLYEQYF | TGTGCCAGCAGTTACCTTTACGAGCAGTACTTC
NA | TRBJ2-1 | TRBV5-4 | NA | CASSTGTQYNEQFF | TGTGCCAGCAGCACCGGGACCCAATACAATGAGCAGTTCTTC
NA | TRBJ2-1 | TRBV2 | NA | CASSEGTNEQFF | TGTGCCAGCAGTGAGGGTACTAATGAGCAGTTCTTC
NA | TRBJ1-5 | TRBV10-3 | NA | CAISESGGQPQHF | TGTGCCATCAGTGAGTCAGGAGGTCAGCCCCAGCATTTT
NA | TRBJ2-3 | TRBV25-1 | few | CASSVADTQYF | TGTGCCAGCAGTGTGGCAGATACGCAGTATTTT
NA | TRBJ1-5 | TRBV30 | once | CAWSEGTPNQPQHF | TGTGCCTGGAGTGAGGGGACACCTAATCAGCCCCAGCATTTT
TRBD2 | TRBJ2-3 | TRBV7-2 | NA | CASSLGTTGVLTDTQYF | TGTGCCAGCAGCCTAGGGACTACGGGGGTCCTCACAGATACGCAGTATTTT
NA | TRBJ1-6 | TRBV9 | once | CASSVDGRFRAPLHF | TGTGCCAGCAGCGTAGACGGCAGGTTTAGGGCACCCCTCCACTTT
TRBD1 | TRBJ2-7 | TRBV30 | NA | CAWSPMDRHLYEQYF | TGTGCCTGGAGTCCCATGGACAGGCACCTTTACGAGCAGTACTTC
NA | TRBJ2-2 | TRBV11-3 | NA | CASSLAGELFF | TGTGCCAGCAGCTTAGCCGGGGAGCTGTTTTTT
TRBD2 | TRBJ2-7 | TRBV2 | NA | CASSPSGGNEQYF | TGTGCCAGCAGTCCTAGCGGGGGTAACGAGCAGTACTTC
TRBD2 | TRBJ2-7 | TRBV15 | NA | CATSRTREGLYEQYF | TGTGCCACCAGCAGGACGCGGGAGGGCCTCTACGAGCAGTACTTC
NA | TRBJ1-1 | TRBV5-1 | NA | CASSFYQGRVTEAFF | TGCGCCAGCAGCTTTTACCAGGGCCGGGTCACTGAAGCTTTCTTT
NA | TRBJ1-1 | TRBV18 | NA | CASSPAREIETEAFF | TGTGCCAGCTCACCTGCCCGGGAAATAGAGACTGAAGCTTTCTTT
NA | TRBJ1-5 | TRBV28 | NA | CASSKAPWGNQPQHF | TGTGCCAGCAGCAAAGCCCCTTGGGGCAATCAGCCCCAGCATTTT
TRBD2 | TRBJ2-1 | TRBV11-2 | NA | CASSLAGGPNNEQFF | TGTGCCAGCAGTCTAGCGGGGGGGCCCAACAATGAGCAGTTCTTC
TRBD1 | TRBJ2-3 | TRBV19 | NA | CASTNRGRSTDTQYF | TGTGCCAGTACAAACAGGGGGCGGAGTACAGATACGCAGTATTTT
NA | TRBJ1-2 | TRBV5-1 | NA | CASSPQGANYGYTF | TGCGCCAGCAGCCCCCAGGGAGCTAACTATGGCTACACCTTC
NA | TRBJ2-1 | TRBV5-1 | once | CASSLLRFSYNEQFF | TGCGCCAGCAGCTTACTCAGGTTCTCCTACAATGAGCAGTTCTTC
NA | TRBJ1-1 | TRBV2 | NA | CASSGMRGGGTEAFF | TGTGCCAGCAGTGGCATGAGGGGAGGTGGCACTGAAGCTTTCTTT
NA | TRBJ1-1 | TRBV7-6 | NA | CASSPQGGTEAFF | TGTGCCAGCAGCCCCCAGGGTGGCACTGAAGCTTTCTTT